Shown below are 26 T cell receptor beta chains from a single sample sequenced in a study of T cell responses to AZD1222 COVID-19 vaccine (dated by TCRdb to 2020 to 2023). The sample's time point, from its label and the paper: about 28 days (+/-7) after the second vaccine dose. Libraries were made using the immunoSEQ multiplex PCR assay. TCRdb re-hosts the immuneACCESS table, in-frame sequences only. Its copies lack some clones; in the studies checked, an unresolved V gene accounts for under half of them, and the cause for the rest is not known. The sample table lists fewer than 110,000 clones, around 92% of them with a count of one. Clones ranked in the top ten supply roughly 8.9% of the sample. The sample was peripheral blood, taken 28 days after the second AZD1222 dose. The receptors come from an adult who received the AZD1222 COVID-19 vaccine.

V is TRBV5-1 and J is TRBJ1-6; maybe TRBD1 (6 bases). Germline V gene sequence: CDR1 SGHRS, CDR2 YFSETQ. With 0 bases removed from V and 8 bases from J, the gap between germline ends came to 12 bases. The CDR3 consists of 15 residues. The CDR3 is CASSLGQGYDSPLHF. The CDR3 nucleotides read TGCGCCAGCAGCTTGGGGCAGGGGTACGATTCACCCCTCCACTTT.

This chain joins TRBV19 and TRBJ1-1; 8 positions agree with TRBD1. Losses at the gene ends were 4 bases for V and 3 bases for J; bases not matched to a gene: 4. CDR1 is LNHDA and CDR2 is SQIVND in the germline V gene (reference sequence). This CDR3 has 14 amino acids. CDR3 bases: TGTGCCAGTAGTAACCGACAGGGGTACACTGAAGCTTTCTTT. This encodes CASSNRQGYTEAFF.

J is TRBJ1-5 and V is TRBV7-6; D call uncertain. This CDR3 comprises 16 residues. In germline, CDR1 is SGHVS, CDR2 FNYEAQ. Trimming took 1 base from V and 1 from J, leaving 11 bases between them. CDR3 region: CASSLGSARSNQPQHF. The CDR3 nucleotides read TGTGCCAGCAGCTTAGGGTCAGCTAGGAGCAATCAGCCCCAGCATTTT. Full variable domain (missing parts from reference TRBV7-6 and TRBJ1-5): GAGVSQSPRYKVTKRGQDVALRCDPISGHVSLYWYRQALGQGPEFLTYFNYEAQQDKSGLPNDRFSAERPEGSISTLTIQRTEQRDSAMYRCASSLGSARSNQPQHFGDGTRLSIL.

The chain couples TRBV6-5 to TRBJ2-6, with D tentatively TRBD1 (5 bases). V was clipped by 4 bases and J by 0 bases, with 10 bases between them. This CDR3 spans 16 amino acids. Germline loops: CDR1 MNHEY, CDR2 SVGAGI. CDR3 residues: CASSWQGHSGANVLTF. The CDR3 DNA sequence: TGTGCCAGCAGTTGGCAGGGCCACTCTGGGGCCAACGTCCTGACTTTC.

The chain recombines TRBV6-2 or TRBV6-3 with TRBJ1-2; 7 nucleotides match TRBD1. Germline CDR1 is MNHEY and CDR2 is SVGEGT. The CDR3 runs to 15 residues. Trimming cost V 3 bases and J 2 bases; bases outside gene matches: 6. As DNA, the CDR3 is TGTGCCAGCAGTTATTGGGACAGAATAAACTATGGCTACACCTTC. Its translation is CASSYWDRINYGYTF.

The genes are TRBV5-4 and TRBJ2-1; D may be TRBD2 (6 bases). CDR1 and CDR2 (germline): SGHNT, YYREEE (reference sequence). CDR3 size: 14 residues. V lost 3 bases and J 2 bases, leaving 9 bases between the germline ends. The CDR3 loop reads CASSWAGTYNEQFF. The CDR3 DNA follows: TGTGCCAGCAGCTGGGCGGGGACCTACAATGAGCAGTTCTTC.

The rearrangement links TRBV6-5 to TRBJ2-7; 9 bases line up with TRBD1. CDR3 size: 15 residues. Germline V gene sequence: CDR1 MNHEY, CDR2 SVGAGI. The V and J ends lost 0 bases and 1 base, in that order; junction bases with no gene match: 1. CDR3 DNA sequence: TGTGCCAGCAGTTACTCAGGACAGGGGTCCTACGAGCAGTACTTC. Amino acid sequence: CASSYSGQGSYEQYF.

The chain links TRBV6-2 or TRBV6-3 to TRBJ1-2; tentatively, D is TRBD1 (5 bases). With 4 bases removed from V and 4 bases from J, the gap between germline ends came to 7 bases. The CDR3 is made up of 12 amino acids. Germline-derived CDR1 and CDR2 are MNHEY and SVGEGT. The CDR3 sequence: CASSSDSYGYTF. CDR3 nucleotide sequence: TGTGCCAGCAGTTCCGACAGCTATGGCTACACCTTC.

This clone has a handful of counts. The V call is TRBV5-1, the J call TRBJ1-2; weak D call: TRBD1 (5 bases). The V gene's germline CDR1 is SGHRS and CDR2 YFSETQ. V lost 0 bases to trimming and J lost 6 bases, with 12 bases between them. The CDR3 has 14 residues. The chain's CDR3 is CASSLEIRTNGYTF. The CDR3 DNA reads TGCGCCAGCAGCTTGGAAATTAGGACAAATGGCTACACCTTC.

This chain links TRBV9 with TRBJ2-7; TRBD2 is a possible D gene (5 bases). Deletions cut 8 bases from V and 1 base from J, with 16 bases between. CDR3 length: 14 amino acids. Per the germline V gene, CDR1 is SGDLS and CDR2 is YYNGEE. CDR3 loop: CARPDEGVSYEQYF. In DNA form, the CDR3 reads TGTGCCAGACCGGACGAGGGCGTATCCTACGAGCAGTACTTC.

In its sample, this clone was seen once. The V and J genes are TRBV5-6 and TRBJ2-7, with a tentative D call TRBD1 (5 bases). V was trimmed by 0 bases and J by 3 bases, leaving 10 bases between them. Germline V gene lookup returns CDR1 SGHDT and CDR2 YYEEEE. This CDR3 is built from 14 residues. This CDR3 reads CASSLGQLFYEQYF. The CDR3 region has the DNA TGTGCCAGCAGCTTGGGACAGCTATTCTACGAGCAGTACTTC.

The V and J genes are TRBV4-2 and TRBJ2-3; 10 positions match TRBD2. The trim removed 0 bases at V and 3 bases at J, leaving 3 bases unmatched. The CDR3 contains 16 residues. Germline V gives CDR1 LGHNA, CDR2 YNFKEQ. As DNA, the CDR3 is TGTGCCAGCAGCCAAGACGGGACTAGCGCTACAGATACGCAGTATTTT. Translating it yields CASSQDGTSATDTQYF.

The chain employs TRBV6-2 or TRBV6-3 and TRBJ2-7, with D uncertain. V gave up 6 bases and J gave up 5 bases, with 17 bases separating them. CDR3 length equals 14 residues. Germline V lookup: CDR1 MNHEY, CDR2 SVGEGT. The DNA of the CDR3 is TGTGCCAGCAGCCCGAGAGTTTCAGAGGACGAGCAGTACTTC. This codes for CASSPRVSEDEQYF.

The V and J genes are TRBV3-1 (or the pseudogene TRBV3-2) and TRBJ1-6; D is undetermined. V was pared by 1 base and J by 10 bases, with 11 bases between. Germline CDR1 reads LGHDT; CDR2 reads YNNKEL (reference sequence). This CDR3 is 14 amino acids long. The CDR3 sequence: CASSQAQGVSPLHF. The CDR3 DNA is TGTGCCAGCAGCCAAGCTCAAGGTGTATCACCCCTCCACTTT.

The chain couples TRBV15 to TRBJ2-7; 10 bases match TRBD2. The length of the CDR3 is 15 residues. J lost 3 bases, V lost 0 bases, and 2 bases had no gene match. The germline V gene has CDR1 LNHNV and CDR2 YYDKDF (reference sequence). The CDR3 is CATSRDGTSDYEQYF. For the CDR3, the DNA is TGTGCCACCAGCAGAGACGGGACTAGCGACTACGAGCAGTACTTC.

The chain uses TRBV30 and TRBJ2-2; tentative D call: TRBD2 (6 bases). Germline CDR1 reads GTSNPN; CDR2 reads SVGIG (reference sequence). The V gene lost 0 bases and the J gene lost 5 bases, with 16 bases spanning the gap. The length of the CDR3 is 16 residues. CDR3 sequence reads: CAWSVEVLARTGELFF. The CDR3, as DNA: TGTGCCTGGAGTGTAGAGGTTCTAGCGAGGACCGGGGAGCTGTTTTTT.

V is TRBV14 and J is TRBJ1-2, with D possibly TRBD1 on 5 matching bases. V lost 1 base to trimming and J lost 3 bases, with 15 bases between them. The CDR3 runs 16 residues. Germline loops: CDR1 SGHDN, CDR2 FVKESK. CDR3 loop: CASSQGFDGTDYGYTF. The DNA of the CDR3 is TGTGCCAGCAGCCAAGGTTTTGACGGGACGGACTATGGCTACACCTTC.

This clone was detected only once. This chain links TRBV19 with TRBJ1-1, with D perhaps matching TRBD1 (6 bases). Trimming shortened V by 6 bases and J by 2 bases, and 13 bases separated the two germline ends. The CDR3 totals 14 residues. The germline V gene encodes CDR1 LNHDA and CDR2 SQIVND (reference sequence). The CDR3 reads CASSLQGGNTEAFF. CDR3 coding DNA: TGTGCCAGTAGCCTACAGGGTGGAAACACTGAAGCTTTCTTT.

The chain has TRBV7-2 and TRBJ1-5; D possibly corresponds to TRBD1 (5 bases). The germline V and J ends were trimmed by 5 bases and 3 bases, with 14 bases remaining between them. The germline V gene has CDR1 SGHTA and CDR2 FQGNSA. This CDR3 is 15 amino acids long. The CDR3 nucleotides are TGTGCCAGCAGCAGAGGGGAGCGGACCAATCAGCCCCAGCATTTT. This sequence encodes CASSRGERTNQPQHF.

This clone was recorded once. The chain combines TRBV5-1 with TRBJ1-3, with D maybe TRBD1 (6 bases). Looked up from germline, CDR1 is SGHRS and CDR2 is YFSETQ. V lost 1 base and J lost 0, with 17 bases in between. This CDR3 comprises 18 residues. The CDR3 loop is CASSLQTGTPSSGNTIYF. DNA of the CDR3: TGCGCCAGCAGCTTGCAAACCGGGACACCTAGCTCTGGAAACACCATATATTTT.

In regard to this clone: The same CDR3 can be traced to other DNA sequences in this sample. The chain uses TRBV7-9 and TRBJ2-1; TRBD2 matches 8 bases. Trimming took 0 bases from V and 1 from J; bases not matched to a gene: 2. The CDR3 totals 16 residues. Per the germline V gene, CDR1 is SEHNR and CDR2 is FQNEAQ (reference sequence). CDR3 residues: CASSLAAGGSYNEQFF. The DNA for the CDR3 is TGTGCCAGCAGCTTAGCGGCGGGGGGTTCCTACAATGAGCAGTTCTTC.

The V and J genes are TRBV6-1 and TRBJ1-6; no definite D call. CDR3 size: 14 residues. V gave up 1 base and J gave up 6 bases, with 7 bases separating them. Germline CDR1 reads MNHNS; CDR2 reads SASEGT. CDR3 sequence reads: CASSEGPLNSPLHF. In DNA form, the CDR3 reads TGTGCCAGCAGTGAAGGGCCACTTAATTCACCCCTCCACTTT.

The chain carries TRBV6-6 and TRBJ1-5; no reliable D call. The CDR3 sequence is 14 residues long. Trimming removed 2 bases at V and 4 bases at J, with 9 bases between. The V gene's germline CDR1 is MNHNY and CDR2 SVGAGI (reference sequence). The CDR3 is CASSYGSLNQPQHF. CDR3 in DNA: TGTGCCAGCAGTTACGGGTCTTTAAATCAGCCCCAGCATTTT.

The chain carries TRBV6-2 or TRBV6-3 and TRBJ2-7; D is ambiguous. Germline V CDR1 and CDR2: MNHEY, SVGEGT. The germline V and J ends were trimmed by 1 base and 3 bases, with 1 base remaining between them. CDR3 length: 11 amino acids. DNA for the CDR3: TGTGCCAGCAGTTACTACTACGAGCAGTACTTC. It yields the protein CASSYYYEQYF.

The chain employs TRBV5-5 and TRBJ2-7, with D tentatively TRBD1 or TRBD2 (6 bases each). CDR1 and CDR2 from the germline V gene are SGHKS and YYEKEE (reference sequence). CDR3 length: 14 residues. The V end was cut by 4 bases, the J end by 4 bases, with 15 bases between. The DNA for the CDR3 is TGTGCCAGCAGCGCGAGGAGGGGGAAATACGAGCAGTACTTC. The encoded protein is CASSARRGKYEQYF.

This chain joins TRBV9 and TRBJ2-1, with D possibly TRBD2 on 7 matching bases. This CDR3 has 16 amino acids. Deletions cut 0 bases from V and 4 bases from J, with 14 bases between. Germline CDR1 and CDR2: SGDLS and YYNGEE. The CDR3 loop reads CASSVEPGGLYNEQFF. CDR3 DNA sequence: TGTGCCAGCAGCGTAGAACCGGGGGGCCTGTACAATGAGCAGTTCTTC.